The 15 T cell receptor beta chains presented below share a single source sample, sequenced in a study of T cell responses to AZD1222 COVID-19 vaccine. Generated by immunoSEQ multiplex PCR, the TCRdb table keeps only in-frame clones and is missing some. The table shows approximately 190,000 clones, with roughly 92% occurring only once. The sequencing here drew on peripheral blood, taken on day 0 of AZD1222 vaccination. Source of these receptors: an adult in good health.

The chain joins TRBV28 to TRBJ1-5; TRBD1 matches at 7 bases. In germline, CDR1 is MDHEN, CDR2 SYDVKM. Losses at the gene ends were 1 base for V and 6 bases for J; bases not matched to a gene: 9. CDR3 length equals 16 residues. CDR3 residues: CASSLSGTVWGQPQHF. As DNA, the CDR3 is TGTGCCAGCAGTTTATCCGGGACAGTCTGGGGTCAGCCCCAGCATTTT.

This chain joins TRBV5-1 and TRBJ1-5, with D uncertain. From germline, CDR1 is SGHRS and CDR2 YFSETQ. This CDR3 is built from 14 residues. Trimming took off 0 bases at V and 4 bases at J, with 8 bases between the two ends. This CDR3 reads CASSLGQENQPQHF. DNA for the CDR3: TGCGCCAGCAGCTTGGGTCAGGAAAATCAGCCCCAGCATTTT.

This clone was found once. In nucleotides, the CDR3 is TGTGCCAGCAGTTTTGGAAACCGCCACTCTGGAAACACCATATATTTT. Protein: CASSFGNRHSGNTIYF. This rearrangement joins TRBV6-5 to TRBJ1-3; no clear D. CDR1 is MNHEY and CDR2 is SVGAGI in the germline V gene. The CDR3 covers 16 residues. Between the trimmed V and J ends, which lost 4 bases and 0 bases, there was a span of 13 bases.

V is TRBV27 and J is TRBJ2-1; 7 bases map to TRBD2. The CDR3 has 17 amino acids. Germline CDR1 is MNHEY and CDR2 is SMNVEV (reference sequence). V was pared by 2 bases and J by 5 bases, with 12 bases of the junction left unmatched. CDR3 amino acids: CASSLERTKRGHNEQFF. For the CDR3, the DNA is TGTGCCAGCAGTTTAGAGAGGACTAAGCGGGGACACAATGAGCAGTTCTTC.

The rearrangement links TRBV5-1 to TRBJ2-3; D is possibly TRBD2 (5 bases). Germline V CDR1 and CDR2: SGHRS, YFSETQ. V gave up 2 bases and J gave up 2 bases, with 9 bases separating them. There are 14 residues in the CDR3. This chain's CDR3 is CASSFGIYTDTQYF. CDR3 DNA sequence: TGCGCCAGCAGCTTCGGGATCTACACAGATACGCAGTATTTT.

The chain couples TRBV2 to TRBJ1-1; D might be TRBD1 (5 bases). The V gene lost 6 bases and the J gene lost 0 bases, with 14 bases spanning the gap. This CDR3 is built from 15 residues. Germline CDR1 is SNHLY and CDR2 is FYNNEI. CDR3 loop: CASRTDSAMNTEAFF. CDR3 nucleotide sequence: TGTGCCAGCAGAACCGACAGCGCTATGAACACTGAAGCTTTCTTT.

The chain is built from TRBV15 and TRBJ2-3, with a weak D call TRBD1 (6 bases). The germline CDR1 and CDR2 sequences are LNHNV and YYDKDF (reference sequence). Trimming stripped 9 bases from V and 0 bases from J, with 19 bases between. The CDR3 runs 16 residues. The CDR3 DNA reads TGTGCCACGAGAAGACTGGGGGCAGTAAGCACAGATACGCAGTATTTT. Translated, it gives CATRRLGAVSTDTQYF. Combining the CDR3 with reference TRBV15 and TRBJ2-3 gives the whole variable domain DAMVIQNPRYQVTQFGKPVTLSCSQTLNHNVMYWYQQKSSQAPKLLFHYYDKDFNNEADTPDNFQSRRPNTSFCFLDIRSPGLGDTAMYLCATRRLGAVSTDTQYFGPGTRLTVL.

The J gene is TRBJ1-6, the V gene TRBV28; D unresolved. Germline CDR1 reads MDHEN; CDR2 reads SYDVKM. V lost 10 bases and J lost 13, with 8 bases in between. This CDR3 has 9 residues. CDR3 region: CATMPPLHF. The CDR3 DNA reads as TGTGCCACCATGCCGCCCCTCCACTTT.

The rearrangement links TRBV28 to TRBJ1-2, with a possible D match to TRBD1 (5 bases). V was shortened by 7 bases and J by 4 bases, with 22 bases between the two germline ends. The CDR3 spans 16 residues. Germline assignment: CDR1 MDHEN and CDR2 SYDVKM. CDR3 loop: CASTSSAAGGTYGYTF. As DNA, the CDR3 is TGTGCCAGCACCTCCTCCGCGGCCGGGGGGACCTATGGCTACACCTTC.

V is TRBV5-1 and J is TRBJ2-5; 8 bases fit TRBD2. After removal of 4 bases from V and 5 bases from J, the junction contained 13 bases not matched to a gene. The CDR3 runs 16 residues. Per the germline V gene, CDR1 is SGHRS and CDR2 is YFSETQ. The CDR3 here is CASSPRSGGGRETQYF. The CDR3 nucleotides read TGCGCCAGCAGCCCACGTTCCGGCGGGGGGCGGGAGACCCAGTACTTC.

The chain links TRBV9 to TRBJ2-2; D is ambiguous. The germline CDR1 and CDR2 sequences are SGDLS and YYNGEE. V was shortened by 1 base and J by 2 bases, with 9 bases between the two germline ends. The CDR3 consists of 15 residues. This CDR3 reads CASSVSSTNTGELFF. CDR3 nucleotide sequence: TGTGCCAGCAGCGTATCCAGCACAAACACCGGGGAGCTGTTTTTT.

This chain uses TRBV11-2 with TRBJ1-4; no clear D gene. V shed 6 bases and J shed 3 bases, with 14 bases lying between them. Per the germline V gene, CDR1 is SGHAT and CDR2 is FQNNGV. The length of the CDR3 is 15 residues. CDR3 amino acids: CASSPSPPPNEKLFF. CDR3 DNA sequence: TGTGCCAGCAGTCCGTCCCCGCCGCCTAATGAAAAACTGTTTTTT.

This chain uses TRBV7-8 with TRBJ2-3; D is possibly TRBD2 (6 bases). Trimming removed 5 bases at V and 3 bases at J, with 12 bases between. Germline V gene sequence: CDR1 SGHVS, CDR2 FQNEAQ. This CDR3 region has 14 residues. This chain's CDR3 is CASSLGGFTDTQYF. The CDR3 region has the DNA TGTGCCAGCAGCCTCGGGGGATTTACAGATACGCAGTATTTT.

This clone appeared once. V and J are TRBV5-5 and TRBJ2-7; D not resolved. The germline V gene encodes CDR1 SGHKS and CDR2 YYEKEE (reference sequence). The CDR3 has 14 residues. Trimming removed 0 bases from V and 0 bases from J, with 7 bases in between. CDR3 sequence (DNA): TGTGCCAGCAGCTTGGGGTCAAGCTCCTACGAGCAGTACTTC. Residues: CASSLGSSSYEQYF. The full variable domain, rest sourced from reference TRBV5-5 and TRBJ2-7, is DAGVTQSPTHLIKTRGQQVTLRCSPISGHKSVSWYQQVLGQGPQFIFQYYEKEERGRGNFPDRFSARQFPNYSSELNVNALLLGDSALYLCASSLGSSSYEQYFGPGTRLTVT.

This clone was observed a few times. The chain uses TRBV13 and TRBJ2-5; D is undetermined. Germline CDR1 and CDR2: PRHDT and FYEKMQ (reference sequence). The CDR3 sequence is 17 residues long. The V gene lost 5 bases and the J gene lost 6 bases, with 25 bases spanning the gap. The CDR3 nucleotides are TGTGCCAGCAGCGCCCTGATCTCGGACGGGCTGAAGCAGACCCAGTACTTC. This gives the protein CASSALISDGLKQTQYF.